This entry is about one TCR beta chain. The antigen is not known. CDR1 is SGHKS, CDR2 YYEKEE, per germline (reference sequence). Trimming took 4 bases from V and 6 from J; bases not matched to a gene: 2. The CDR3 length is 13 residues. This sample is part of a study of T cells in Graves' hyperthyroidism and ophthalmopathy. Uncontrolled infections, other autoimmune diseases, pregnancy or lactation led to exclusion of patients. Thyroid ultrasound and orbital computed tomography, with clinical symptoms and serum thyroxine and TRAb, informed diagnoses. Researchers amplified the TCR beta CDR3 regions from RNA transcripts. With the HTBI primer set, the TCR CDR3 went through a first round of RT-PCR. TCRdb called the multiplex PCR reads again in MiXCR, with one record for every CDR3 protein. The sample records 300,000 to 450,000 distinct CDR3 sequences, 15% to 18% being singletons. Study conclusions and caveats: Most clonotypes that expanded in the thyroid above 0.001 also showed up in blood. Progression to ophthalmopathy was predicted a median of about six months early.

This receptor was taken from a woman younger than 30 with Graves' hyperthyroidism that later progressed to Graves' ophthalmopathy. The V gene is TRBV5-5, the J gene TRBJ2-2, with 8 positions matching TRBD1. Sequencing was done on a sample of blood. Written as DNA, the CDR3 is TGTGCCAGCAGCATACAGGGGGCCGGGGAGCTGTTTTTT. Translating gives CASSIQGAGELFF. Full variable domain (remainder filled in from reference TRBV5-5 and TRBJ2-2): DAGVTQSPTHLIKTRGQQVTLRCSPISGHKSVSWYQQVLGQGPQFIFQYYEKEERGRGNFPDRFSARQFPNYSSELNVNALLLGDSALYLCASSIQGAGELFFGEGSRLTVL.